The 26 T cell receptor beta chains below were found in one sample sequenced in a study of cytomegalovirus exposure and HLA in healthy donors. The primer mix had 60 Vbeta and 13 Jbeta primers. Method: immunoSEQ multiplex PCR; TCRdb's copy keeps in-frame clones and lacks some. The sample includes about 150,000 clones, about 74% seen only once; the top ten take about 1.8%. What was sequenced was PBMCs. The receptors come from a woman aged 40 to 50 in good health and CMV-seronegative.

The gene calls are TRBV19 and TRBJ1-5, with no clear D. Trimming stripped 5 bases from V and 0 bases from J, with 11 bases between. This CDR3 is 15 amino acids long. Germline values: CDR1 LNHDA, CDR2 SQIVND (reference sequence). The CDR3 region is CASSLETYSNQPQHF. CDR3 bases: TGTGCCAGTAGTCTTGAGACTTATAGCAATCAGCCCCAGCATTTT.

The chain couples TRBV5-1 to TRBJ2-3, with 8 bases lining up with TRBD2. The ends lost 0 bases at V and 0 bases at J; junction bases unmatched: 3. CDR3 length: 16 amino acids. Per the germline V gene, CDR1 is SGHRS and CDR2 is YFSETQ. The CDR3 DNA is TGCGCCAGCAGCTTGGTTGGCGGGAGGAGCACAGATACGCAGTATTTT. It codes for CASSLVGGRSTDTQYF.

J is TRBJ1-1 and V is TRBV11-2; D is unresolved. The CDR3 is 11 residues long. V was shortened by 6 bases and J by 5 bases, with 7 bases between the two germline ends. Germline V CDR1 and CDR2: SGHAT, FQNNGV. The CDR3 is CASRRVTEAFF. CDR3 DNA sequence: TGTGCCAGCAGGAGGGTTACTGAAGCTTTCTTT.

The rearrangement uses TRBV13 and TRBJ1-1; D is undetermined. V lost 0 bases and J lost 8, with 7 bases in between. Germline V gene lookup returns CDR1 PRHDT and CDR2 FYEKMQ (reference sequence). This CDR3 region has 12 residues. The CDR3 sequence is CASSLGQSEAFF. The CDR3 DNA follows: TGTGCCAGCAGCTTAGGACAGTCCGAAGCTTTCTTT.

The chain joins TRBV7-9 to TRBJ2-1; the D is unclear. The CDR3 has 17 residues. Trimming cost V 1 base and J 9 bases, with 22 bases left between them. Germline V gene sequence: CDR1 SEHNR, CDR2 FQNEAQ (reference sequence). CDR3 bases: TGTGCCAGCAGCTTAGGACTCGACTTCGGCGCTTCGGGTGAGCAGTTCTTC. It specifies CASSLGLDFGASGEQFF.

Here the CDR3 reads CASSLIKNRALPPYEQYF. The CDR3, as DNA: TGCGCCAGCAGCCTGATAAAGAACAGGGCCCTCCCTCCCTACGAGCAGTACTTC. This chain links TRBV5-1 with TRBJ2-7; D is perhaps TRBD1 (6 bases). V was cut by 4 bases and J by 2 bases, with 25 bases left in between. CDR1 SGHRS and CDR2 YFSETQ come from the germline V gene. The CDR3 sequence is 18 residues long.

J is TRBJ2-7 and V is TRBV7-8, with D perhaps TRBD1 (5 bases). Germline CDR1 reads SGHVS; CDR2 reads FQNEAQ. Trimming removed 5 bases from V and 0 bases from J, with 14 bases in between. The CDR3 spans 15 residues. CDR3 sequence reads: CASSRSSGFSYEQYF. Here the CDR3 DNA reads TGTGCCAGCAGCCGATCTTCAGGGTTCTCCTACGAGCAGTACTTC.

J is TRBJ1-5 and V is TRBV28, with TRBD1 matching 8 bases. Germline assignment: CDR1 MDHEN and CDR2 SYDVKM. Trimming cost V 3 bases and J 1 base; bases outside gene matches: 8. The CDR3 runs 17 residues. Here the CDR3 DNA reads TGTGCCAGCAGTTTCACAGGGGGGCGGTGGAGCAATCAGCCCCAGCATTTT. Translating gives CASSFTGGRWSNQPQHF.

The gene calls are TRBV5-4 and TRBJ2-5; TRBD1 aligns across 11 bases. The DNA end is a closer match to TRBJ2-7, so the J assignment may be wrong. This CDR3 contains 14 residues. Germline CDR1 reads SGHNT; CDR2 reads YYREEE (reference sequence). As DNA, the CDR3 is TGTGCCAGCAGCCCGGGACAGGGGGGGTACGAGCAGTACTTC. Translating it yields CASSPGQGGYEQYF.

Points on this clone: This sample includes further DNA sequences coding for the same CDR3. The chain employs TRBV20-1 and TRBJ2-7, with a weak D call TRBD1 (6 bases). V dropped 2 bases and J dropped 4 bases, with 6 bases sitting between them. Germline V gene data show CDR1 as DFQATT and CDR2 as SNEGSKA (reference sequence). This CDR3 has 11 residues. Here the CDR3 reads CSARQGYEQYF. CDR3 sequence (DNA): TGCAGTGCTAGACAGGGGTACGAGCAGTACTTC.

This chain connects TRBV21-1 to TRBJ1-5. TRBV21-1 is classified as a pseudogene. The CDR3 is 15 residues long. The CDR3 nucleotides are TGTGCCAGCAGCAATCGGGACTCCCAAGGGCAGCCCCAGCATTTT. It translates to CASSNRDSQGQPQHF.

The V call is TRBV10-3, the J call TRBJ1-3; weak D call: TRBD1 (5 bases). Germline CDR1 is ENHRY and CDR2 is SYGVKD. Trimming stripped 3 bases from V and 9 bases from J, with 15 bases between. The CDR3 is made up of 14 amino acids. The CDR3 region has the DNA TGTGCCATCAGTGATGGGGGGGTTACGAGCACCATATATTTT. Its translation is CAISDGGVTSTIYF.

The table lists this clone with a count of one. The chain has TRBV5-4 and TRBJ1-1, with TRBD1 matching 7 bases. V shed 3 bases, J shed 5 bases, and the junction held 7 bases outside the gene matches. The CDR3 is 14 amino acids. The germline V gene encodes CDR1 SGHNT and CDR2 YYREEE (reference sequence). The CDR3: CASSSRDRATEAFF. CDR3 DNA sequence: TGTGCCAGCAGCTCTAGAGACAGGGCAACTGAAGCTTTCTTT.

This chain joins TRBV5-5 and TRBJ2-1, with D tentatively TRBD1 (6 bases). CDR1 is SGHKS, CDR2 YYEKEE, per germline (reference sequence). The CDR3 spans 15 residues. Between the trimmed V and J ends, which lost 5 bases and 0 bases, there was a span of 12 bases. The CDR3 sequence is CASRKQGSSYNEQFF. Here the CDR3 DNA reads TGTGCCAGCAGAAAACAGGGTTCCTCCTACAATGAGCAGTTCTTC.

This clone was counted a single time. The V call is TRBV29-1, the J call TRBJ2-7; D is perhaps TRBD1 (5 bases). Germline V gene sequence: CDR1 SQVTM, CDR2 ANQGSEA. The CDR3 spans 11 residues. V was pared by 6 bases and J by 6 bases, with 12 bases between. DNA for the CDR3: TGCAGCGTGATAGACAGAGGCGAGCAGTACTTC. It specifies CSVIDRGEQYF.

The J gene is TRBJ2-3, the V gene TRBV5-1, with unresolved D. V was pared by 4 bases and J by 2 bases, with 14 bases between. Germline assignment: CDR1 SGHRS and CDR2 YFSETQ. This CDR3 has 15 residues. CDR3 sequence: CASSKQPPNTDTQYF. In DNA form, the CDR3 reads TGCGCCAGCAGCAAACAGCCTCCGAACACAGATACGCAGTATTTT.

The chain recombines TRBV9 with TRBJ2-7; weak D call: TRBD2 (8 bases). V was shortened by 0 bases and J by 4 bases, with 26 bases between the two germline ends. The CDR3 spans 19 residues. Germline values: CDR1 SGDLS, CDR2 YYNGEE. DNA for the CDR3: TGTGCCAGCAGCGTAGCCGGGGGGGATCGACAGGGCCGATGGTACGAGCAGTACTTC. Residues: CASSVAGGDRQGRWYEQYF.

The chain carries TRBV6-5 and TRBJ1-1; perhaps TRBD1 as D (6 bases). The CDR3 is made up of 14 amino acids. Trimming shortened V by 5 bases and J by 0 bases, and 10 bases separated the two germline ends. Germline assignment: CDR1 MNHEY and CDR2 SVGAGI. The CDR3 DNA sequence: TGTGCCAGCAGTAGCGGACAGTTGAACACTGAAGCTTTCTTT. Translating it yields CASSSGQLNTEAFF.

J is TRBJ1-5 and V is TRBV13; TRBD1 matches 8 bases. Trimming took 2 bases from V and 5 from J; bases not matched to a gene: 11. The CDR3 is made up of 17 amino acids. CDR1 PRHDT and CDR2 FYEKMQ come from the germline V gene (reference sequence). The CDR3 DNA reads as TGTGCCAGCAGCTTAACTTCCGGGACAGGAGTCCATCAGCCCCAGCATTTT. Translation gives CASSLTSGTGVHQPQHF.

The rearrangement joins TRBV27 to TRBJ1-2, with 7 bases lining up with TRBD1. CDR3 length: 13 residues. CDR1 is MNHEY, CDR2 SMNVEV, per germline (reference sequence). V lost 8 bases and J lost 8; bases outside the gene matches: 11. The DNA of the CDR3 is TGTGCCAGCGCCCAGGAGGGGGCGGGGGGCTACACCTTC. Protein sequence: CASAQEGAGGYTF.

Concerning this clone itself: An end of the junction does not agree with germline; a read error may underlie this. The CDR3 DNA reads TGTGCCAGCTCACCCGGGCAGGGGTATAACTCTGGCTACACCTTC. This gives the protein CASSPGQGYNSGYTF. V gene TRBV18 combines with J gene TRBJ1-2, with TRBD1 as a possible D gene (6 bases). This CDR3 contains 15 residues. The germline gives CDR1 KGHSH, CDR2 LQKENI.

A few counts support this clone. V and J are TRBV2 and TRBJ2-5; 7 positions agree with TRBD1. Germline loops: CDR1 SNHLY, CDR2 FYNNEI. With V trimmed by 2 bases and J by 7 bases, 16 bases remained unmatched. This CDR3 spans 17 amino acids. In nucleotides, the CDR3 is TGTGCCAGCAGTGAACGCACCATTACAGGGGCCCTAGGGACCCAGTACTTC. This translates into CASSERTITGALGTQYF.

CDR3 sequence reads: CASSFTRDRGLAFF. DNA for the CDR3: TGTGCCAGCAGCTTCACCCGGGACAGGGGACTGGCTTTCTTT. V and J are TRBV6-6 and TRBJ1-1; TRBD1 aligns across 10 bases. V dropped 6 bases and J dropped 11; count of bases not matched to a gene: 12. Germline V gene sequence: CDR1 MNHNY, CDR2 SVGAGI (reference sequence). This CDR3 comprises 14 residues.

This clone was seen a handful of times. The J gene is TRBJ1-2, the V gene TRBV18, with TRBD1 matching over 11 bases. Trimming at V came to 4 bases and at J to 6 bases, leaving 10 bases not matched to a gene. CDR1 and CDR2 (germline): KGHSH, LQKENI. The CDR3 has 16 residues. The CDR3 DNA is TGTGCCAGCTCACTATCTTCGGACAGGGGGCGCAATGGCTACACCTTC. Translating gives CASSLSSDRGRNGYTF.

V gene TRBV5-1 combines with J gene TRBJ2-7; D might be TRBD2 (5 bases). With 4 bases removed from V and 0 bases from J, the gap between germline ends came to 11 bases. The CDR3 contains 14 residues. In germline, CDR1 is SGHRS, CDR2 YFSETQ. The DNA for the CDR3 is TGCGCCAGCAGCCTAGGACTCTACTCCTACGAGCAGTACTTC. This gives the protein CASSLGLYSYEQYF.

The J gene is TRBJ2-1, the V gene TRBV6-5, with a tentative D call TRBD2 (5 bases). The CDR3 contains 13 residues. V lost 2 bases, J lost 9 bases, and 11 bases lay in between. Germline CDR1 reads MNHEY; CDR2 reads SVGAGI. The CDR3 coding sequence is TGTGCCAGCAGTTACCGAAAAAGCGGTGAGCAGTTCTTC. Translation gives CASSYRKSGEQFF.